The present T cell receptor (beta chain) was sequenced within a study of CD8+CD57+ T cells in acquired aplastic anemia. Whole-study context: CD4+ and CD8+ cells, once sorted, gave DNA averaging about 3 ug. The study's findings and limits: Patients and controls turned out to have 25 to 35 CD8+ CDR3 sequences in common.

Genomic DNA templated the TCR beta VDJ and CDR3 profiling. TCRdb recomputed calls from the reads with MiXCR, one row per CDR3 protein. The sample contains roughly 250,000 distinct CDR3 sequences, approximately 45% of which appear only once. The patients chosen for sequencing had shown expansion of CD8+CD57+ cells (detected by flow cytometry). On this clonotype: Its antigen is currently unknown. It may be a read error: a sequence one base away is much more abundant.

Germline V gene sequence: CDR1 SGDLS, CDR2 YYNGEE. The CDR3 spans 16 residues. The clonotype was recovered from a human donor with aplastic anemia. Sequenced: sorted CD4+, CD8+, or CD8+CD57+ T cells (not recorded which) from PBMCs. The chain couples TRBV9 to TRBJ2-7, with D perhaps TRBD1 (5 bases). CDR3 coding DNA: TGTGCCAGCAGCTTGGCCCGGGCAGGGTCCCCCTACGAGCAGCACTTC. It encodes CASSLARAGSPYEQHF.